Reported below is one TCR beta chain. The sample comes from a study of blood T cell repertoires in COVID-19. At the level of the study: T cells, B-cell-depleted T cells, or PBMCs provided the cDNA or gDNA that served as material.

Per the study methods: Nucleated cell counts were estimated from reference gene primer amplification. Generated by immunoSEQ multiplex PCR, the TCRdb table keeps only in-frame clones and is missing some. V and J calls and clone size are those listed in that table; D and trimming were worked out from the DNA. Of about 220,000 clones in the sample, approximately 80% are singletons; the top ten hold 4.5% to 5.5%. The CDR3 contains 13 residues. Between the trimmed V and J ends, which lost 1 base and 1 base, there was a span of 7 bases. Germline V gene lookup returns CDR1 GTSNPN and CDR2 SVGIG (reference sequence).

The rearrangement uses TRBV30 and TRBJ1-1; D gene unclear. The sequence came from a woman aged 55-69 years who had recovered from COVID-19. Sequences were obtained from peripheral blood. The CDR3 DNA follows: TGTGCCTGGAGTGACAGCAGGAACACTGAAGCTTTCTTT. Translating it yields CAWSDSRNTEAFF.